These 30 T cell receptor beta chains originate from one sample sequenced in a study of cytomegalovirus exposure and HLA in healthy donors (dated by TCRdb to about 2017). The protocol used for the library was the immunoSEQ multiplex PCR assay. For the multiplex PCR, a mixture combining 60 forward primers for TCR Vbeta segments and 13 reverse primers for TCR Jbeta segments was used. Held by TCRdb, this immuneACCESS table contains in-frame sequences only and omits some clones. Under half of the omission traces to an unresolved V gene where checked; the cause of the rest is unknown. The sample table shows more than 85,000 clones, and 75% to 85% are seen once. The ten top clones hold roughly 1.9% of the sample. The sample comprised PBMCs. These TCRs come from a young man in good health and CMV-seronegative.

The chain links TRBV6-6 to TRBJ1-1; TRBD1 agrees at 7 bases. V trimming: 2 bases; J trimming: 5 bases; junction bases outside the gene matches: 5. Germline CDR1 is MNHNY and CDR2 is SVGAGI (reference sequence). The length of the CDR3 is 14 residues. CDR3 in DNA: TGTGCCAGCAGTTACCAGGGGGAATGGACTGAAGCTTTCTTT. It is translated as CASSYQGEWTEAFF.

This CDR3 reads CASSLGGSWYNEQFF. CDR3 DNA sequence: TGTGCCAGCAGCTTAGGTGGTAGCTGGTACAATGAGCAGTTCTTC. The chain links TRBV7-9 to TRBJ2-1; D is unresolved. V lost 1 base to trimming and J lost 4 bases, with 11 bases between them. CDR1 and CDR2 (germline): SEHNR, FQNEAQ (reference sequence). The CDR3 totals 15 residues. The full variable domain, its missing parts supplied by reference TRBV7-9 and TRBJ2-1, is DTGVSQNPRHKITKRGQNVTFRCDPISEHNRLYWYRQTLGQGPEFLTYFQNEAQLEKSRLLSDRFSAERPKGSFSTLEIQRTEQGDSAMYLCASSLGGSWYNEQFFGPGTRLTVL.

The chain couples TRBV30 to TRBJ1-2; tentative D call: TRBD1 (5 bases). Germline CDR1 reads GTSNPN; CDR2 reads SVGIG (reference sequence). Trimming removed 0 bases at V and 0 bases at J, with 26 bases between. The CDR3 has 20 amino acids. CDR3 nucleotides: TGTGCCTGGAGTGTCGAGCTTCGTCTGATACAACAGGACGCTAACTATGGCTACACCTTC. Protein sequence: CAWSVELRLIQQDANYGYTF. The complete variable domain, with remaining parts taken from reference TRBV30 and TRBJ1-2, reads SQTIHQWPATLVQPVGSPLSLECTVEGTSNPNLYWYRQAAGRGLQLLFYSVGIGQISSEVPQNLSASRPQDRQFILSSKKLLLSDSGFYLCAWSVELRLIQQDANYGYTFGSGTRLTVV.

The V and J genes are TRBV21-1 and TRBJ1-2; the table's D gene call, TRBD1, was not cross checked with the DNA. TRBV21-1 counts as a pseudogene. The CDR3 is 16 residues long. The CDR3 nucleotides read TGTGCCAGCAGCCCCCGCCCAGGACACCACAACTATGGCTACACCTTC. It specifies CASSPRPGHHNYGYTF.

The CDR3 coding sequence is TGCGCCAGCAGTCGGAGTTGGGGGGGCGTAGCGGCTAATGAAAAACTGTTTTTT. The encoded protein is CASSRSWGGVAANEKLFF. V and J are TRBV4-3 and TRBJ1-4; tentative D call: TRBD1 (6 bases). The V and J ends lost 6 bases and 3 bases respectively, with 23 bases between them. Germline assignment: CDR1 LGHNA and CDR2 YSLEER. The CDR3 runs to 18 residues.

The chain has TRBV6-5 and TRBJ1-4, with D uncertain. The CDR3 extends over 15 amino acids. The V end was cut by 2 bases, the J end by 7 bases, with 14 bases between. CDR1 MNHEY and CDR2 SVGAGI come from the germline V gene. CDR3 sequence reads: CASSYGPGAFEKLFF. CDR3 DNA sequence: TGTGCCAGCAGTTACGGTCCGGGAGCGTTTGAAAAACTGTTTTTT.

The chain couples TRBV18 to TRBJ1-5; D remains ambiguous. This CDR3 contains 13 residues. The V end was cut by 4 bases, the J end by 5 bases, with 9 bases between. The germline V gene has CDR1 KGHSH and CDR2 LQKENI. The CDR3 DNA reads TGTGCCAGCTCACGGGGAGAGGATCAGCCCCAGCATTTT. This sequence encodes CASSRGEDQPQHF.

This rearrangement joins TRBV5-1 to TRBJ2-3; D possibly corresponds to TRBD2 (6 bases). V was pared by 0 bases and J by 2 bases, with 10 bases between. The CDR3 loop spans 15 amino acids. Per the germline V gene, CDR1 is SGHRS and CDR2 is YFSETQ. CDR3 in amino acids: CASSLGSGVTDTQYF. CDR3 sequence (DNA): TGCGCCAGCAGCTTGGGATCGGGGGTCACAGATACGCAGTATTTT.

A remark on this clone: A junction boundary mismatches the germline segment, possibly from a read error. The genes are TRBV2 and TRBJ2-2, with D perhaps matching TRBD2 (6 bases). The germline V gene encodes CDR1 SNHLY and CDR2 FYNNEI. CDR3 length: 15 residues. CDR3 in amino acids: CASTGARENTGGLFF. Written as DNA, the CDR3 is TGTGCCAGCACTGGGGCCAGGGAAAACACCGGGGGGCTGTTTTTT.

The J gene is TRBJ2-1, the V gene TRBV5-1; 10 nucleotides align to TRBD2. In germline, CDR1 is SGHRS, CDR2 YFSETQ. The V and J ends lost 3 bases and 0 bases, in that order; junction bases with no gene match: 3. This CDR3 contains 16 residues. Written as DNA, the CDR3 is TGCGCCAGCAGCTACAGCGGGAGGGGCTCCTACAATGAGCAGTTCTTC. Translated: CASSYSGRGSYNEQFF.

This clone was seen a single time. V and J are TRBV28 and TRBJ1-2; 10 bases align to TRBD1. Germline loops: CDR1 MDHEN, CDR2 SYDVKM. With 6 bases clipped from V and 8 bases from J, the junction kept 12 bases outside the gene matches. The length of the CDR3 is 15 residues. In nucleotides, the CDR3 is TGTGCCAGCAGCCTCCCTAGGGACAGGGGAAAAGGCTACACCTTC. Translated, it gives CASSLPRDRGKGYTF.

This clone has more than one count but fewer than ten. The chain combines TRBV30 with TRBJ2-3; TRBD1 matches at 9 bases. The CDR3 has 15 residues. V lost 4 bases, J lost 4 bases, and 9 bases stayed unmatched. Germline V CDR1 and CDR2: GTSNPN, SVGIG (reference sequence). CDR3 amino acids: CAWTSGTGSADTQYF. The CDR3 coding sequence is TGTGCCTGGACCTCCGGGACAGGGTCCGCAGATACGCAGTATTTT.

The rearrangement joins TRBV4-2 to TRBJ2-1; perhaps TRBD2 as D (6 bases). Deletions cut 0 bases from V and 3 bases from J, with 12 bases between. Germline V gene sequence: CDR1 LGHNA, CDR2 YNFKEQ. This CDR3 is 16 amino acids long. The CDR3 region is CASSQDASALYNEQFF. The CDR3 nucleotides are TGTGCCAGCAGCCAAGATGCTAGCGCGCTCTACAATGAGCAGTTCTTC.

About this clone itself: At one end, the junction sequence differs from germline, possibly due to a read error. The chain joins TRBV10-1 to TRBJ1-4; no reliable D call. CDR3 size: 9 residues. Germline-derived CDR1 and CDR2 are WNHNN and SYGVQD (reference sequence). The CDR3 DNA reads as TGCGCCAGCAGTGAAACCCCGCGTTTT. It codes for CASSETPRF.

The chain uses TRBV28 and TRBJ2-7, with D unresolved. V lost 6 bases to trimming and J lost 0 bases, with 9 bases between them. This CDR3 region has 13 residues. Per germline, CDR1 MDHEN and CDR2 SYDVKM. This CDR3 reads CASSILSSYEQYF. The CDR3 DNA reads as TGTGCCAGCAGCATCTTGAGCTCCTACGAGCAGTACTTC.

The chain employs TRBV7-8 and TRBJ2-1, with TRBD1 matching over 10 bases. This CDR3 contains 15 residues. Germline V gene lookup returns CDR1 SGHVS and CDR2 FQNEAQ. After removal of 8 bases from V and 3 bases from J, the junction contained 7 bases not matched to a gene. The CDR3 here is CASQRRTGGYNEQFF. CDR3 DNA: TGTGCCAGCCAAAGAAGGACAGGGGGCTACAATGAGCAGTTCTTC.

The chain uses TRBV2 and TRBJ1-2; 9 positions match TRBD1. With 6 bases clipped from V and 1 base from J, the junction kept 6 bases outside the gene matches. Germline V lookup: CDR1 SNHLY, CDR2 FYNNEI. This CDR3 is 15 amino acids long. CDR3 amino acids: CASSRDRAVNYGYTF. CDR3 DNA sequence: TGTGCCAGCAGCCGGGACAGGGCCGTTAACTATGGCTACACCTTC.

The chain employs TRBV7-8 and TRBJ2-1; TRBD1 aligns across 9 bases. Germline V gene sequence: CDR1 SGHVS, CDR2 FQNEAQ. The CDR3 contains 17 residues. J lost 3 bases, V lost 1 base, and 7 bases had no gene match. The DNA for the CDR3 is TGTGCCAGCAGCTTAGTGGCGACAGGGGGTGACTACAATGAGCAGTTCTTC. This gives the protein CASSLVATGGDYNEQFF.

V and J are TRBV9 and TRBJ1-5; tentative D call: TRBD1 (6 bases). The CDR3 has 15 amino acids. V dropped 2 bases and J dropped 7 bases, with 16 bases sitting between them. Germline V lookup: CDR1 SGDLS, CDR2 YYNGEE. The chain's CDR3 is CASSVGRGAQQPQHF. The DNA of the CDR3 is TGTGCCAGCAGCGTTGGGCGGGGGGCTCAGCAGCCCCAGCATTTT. Filled out from reference TRBV9 and TRBJ1-5, the complete variable domain reads DSGVTQTPKHLITATGQRVTLRCSPRSGDLSVYWYQQSLDQGLQFLIQYYNGEERAKGNILERFSAQQFPDLHSELNLSSLELGDSALYFCASSVGRGAQQPQHFGDGTRLSIL.

This clone was observed a handful of times. The V gene is TRBV11-2, the J gene TRBJ1-1; D is perhaps TRBD1 (6 bases). Germline V gene lookup returns CDR1 SGHAT and CDR2 FQNNGV. Trimming cost V 1 base and J 8 bases, with 11 bases left between them. The CDR3 spans 13 residues. The CDR3 bases are TGTGCCAGCAGCTTAGTTGCAGGGGAGGAAGCTTTCTTT. Translating gives CASSLVAGEEAFF.

This clone was seen only a few times. This chain uses TRBV6-6 with TRBJ1-5, with TRBD1 as a possible D gene (6 bases). The CDR3 totals 14 residues. CDR1 is MNHNY and CDR2 is SVGAGI in the germline V gene (reference sequence). Trimming shortened V by 6 bases and J by 3 bases, and 12 bases separated the two germline ends. CDR3 region: CASRTTGPNQPQHF. The CDR3 nucleotides read TGTGCCAGCAGGACGACAGGACCCAATCAGCCCCAGCATTTT.

In this sample, this clone turned up once. V and J are TRBV10-1 and TRBJ2-5; the D is unclear. The length of the CDR3 is 13 residues. The V end was cut by 2 bases, the J end by 3 bases, with 7 bases between. Per the germline V gene, CDR1 is WNHNN and CDR2 is SYGVQD (reference sequence). As DNA, the CDR3 is TGCGCCAGCAGTGAGAACAATAAAGAGACCCAGTACTTC. This gives the protein CASSENNKETQYF.

This clone was detected ten times or more. The chain joins TRBV29-1 to TRBJ2-5; tentative D call: TRBD1 (7 bases). Germline CDR1 reads SQVTM; CDR2 reads ANQGSEA. This CDR3 has 15 residues. V lost 6 bases to trimming and J lost 2 bases, with 19 bases between them. The chain's CDR3 is CSVGLGGGHQETQYF. In DNA, the CDR3 is TGCAGCGTCGGGCTCGGAGGGGGCCATCAAGAGACCCAGTACTTC.

J is TRBJ2-3 and V is TRBV19; no reliable D call. Germline V gene data show CDR1 as LNHDA and CDR2 as SQIVND (reference sequence). This CDR3 has 12 residues. With 5 bases removed from V and 5 bases from J, the gap between germline ends came to 8 bases. The CDR3 DNA reads as TGTGCCAGTAGTCGGTCGGGAGATACGCAGTATTTT. It translates to CASSRSGDTQYF.

This clone came up once. The rearrangement links TRBV11-2 to TRBJ2-1; D may be TRBD2 (5 bases). The CDR3 extends over 13 amino acids. Germline CDR1 is SGHAT and CDR2 is FQNNGV. The V end was cut by 7 bases, the J end by 5 bases, with 12 bases between. The CDR3 spells CASTFLRDNEQFF. CDR3 DNA sequence: TGTGCCAGCACCTTCCTGCGGGACAATGAGCAGTTCTTC.

The genes are TRBV5-1 and TRBJ2-1; 10 positions match TRBD2. Germline CDR1 and CDR2: SGHRS and YFSETQ. The V segment lost 4 bases and the J segment 1 base; nucleotides outside the gene matches: 8. The CDR3 length is 17 residues. DNA of the CDR3: TGCGCCAGCAGCCCAGGACTAGCGGCTGTGTCCTACAATGAGCAGTTCTTC. This sequence encodes CASSPGLAAVSYNEQFF. Supplemented by reference TRBV5-1 and TRBJ2-1, the full variable domain reads KAGVTQTPRYLIKTRGQQVTLSCSPISGHRSVSWYQQTPGQGLQFLFEYFSETQRNKGNFPGRFSGRQFSNSRSEMNVSTLELGDSALYLCASSPGLAAVSYNEQFFGPGTRLTVL.

This clone occurred a few times. The genes are TRBV5-1 and TRBJ2-7; a weak D match, TRBD1 (6 bases). Per germline, CDR1 SGHRS and CDR2 YFSETQ. The CDR3 contains 15 residues. Between the trimmed V and J ends, which lost 3 bases and 4 bases, there was a span of 17 bases. CDR3 residues: CASSWSSGTIYEQYF. CDR3 nucleotide sequence: TGCGCCAGCAGCTGGTCATCCGGGACAATTTACGAGCAGTACTTC.

This clone turned up a few times. This chain joins TRBV5-5 and TRBJ1-1, with D maybe TRBD1 (5 bases). Germline assignment: CDR1 SGHKS and CDR2 YYEKEE (reference sequence). Trimming cost V 6 bases and J 7 bases, with 16 bases left between them. There are 13 residues in the CDR3. The CDR3 bases are TGTGCCAGCACCGTGGGGAGGGGAGGTGAAGCTTTCTTT. Its protein is CASTVGRGGEAFF.

This rearrangement joins TRBV28 to TRBJ1-5; D may be TRBD1 (5 bases). V shed 2 bases and J shed 0 bases, with 8 bases lying between them. From germline, CDR1 is MDHEN and CDR2 SYDVKM. The CDR3 loop spans 15 amino acids. The CDR3 DNA follows: TGTGCCAGCAGTTTAGAACAGGTTAGCAATCAGCCCCAGCATTTT. It specifies CASSLEQVSNQPQHF.

The chain carries TRBV4-1 and TRBJ1-5, with 9 bases aligning to TRBD1. Per germline, CDR1 MGHRA and CDR2 YSYEKL. The V gene end was trimmed by 3 bases and the J gene end by 0 bases; junction bases not matched to a gene: 6. CDR3 length equals 17 residues. The CDR3, as DNA: TGCGCCAGCAGCCACGGGACAGGGTTGAATAGCAATCAGCCCCAGCATTTT. Protein sequence: CASSHGTGLNSNQPQHF.